These T cell receptor beta chains were read from a single sample in a study of response to subunit inactivated influenza vaccine. TCRdb recomputed calls from the RT-PCR reads with MiXCR, one row per CDR3 protein. Found here are roughly 500,000 distinct CDR3 sequences, about 15% of them singletons; the top ten hold 2.5% to 3.5%. This specimen was CD4+ T cells sorted from PBMCs, taken approximately 25 months after vaccination. The receptors were gathered from a man in his fifties or sixties who received an inactivated influenza vaccine. Each CDR3 is given with its conserved first and last residue. The D gene is left open where the match is weak. Expanded clones are given a class, and other clones once, few, many or no size at all.

clone_size,d_call,j_call,v_call,cdr3_aa,cdr3_nt
few,-,TRBJ2-5,TRBV3-1,CASSQDPTGWETQYF,TGTGCCAGCAGCCAAGATCCCACAGGCTGGGAGACCCAGTACTTC
few,TRBD2,TRBJ2-7,TRBV4-2,CASSQATSSHEQYF,TGTGCCAGCAGCCAAGCGACTAGCAGCCACGAGCAGTACTTC
few,TRBD1,TRBJ2-5,TRBV29-1,CSGSTGAKETQYF,TGCAGCGGGTCCACAGGGGCGAAAGAGACCCAGTACTTC
few,-,TRBJ2-3,TRBV7-9,CASTAFLDTQYF,TGTGCCAGCACCGCTTTTTTGGATACGCAGTATTTT
many,-,TRBJ2-1,TRBV6-2/TRBV6-3,CASSSELYNEQFF,TGTGCCAGCAGTTCCGAACTTTACAATGAGCAGTTCTTC
many,TRBD2,TRBJ2-1,TRBV6-2/TRBV6-3,CASSYIPSGRNYNEQFF,TGTGCCAGCAGTTACATACCGAGCGGGAGGAACTACAATGAGCAGTTCTTC
-,TRBD2,TRBJ2-1,TRBV3-1,CASSAERLAGVRNEQFF,TGTGCCAGCAGCGCCGAACGGCTAGCGGGGGTGAGGAATGAGCAGTTCTTC
many,TRBD1,TRBJ1-2,TRBV10-3,CAISAFGQGVYGYTF,TGTGCCATCAGTGCCTTCGGACAGGGAGTCTATGGCTACACCTTC
-,TRBD1,TRBJ2-7,TRBV3-1,CASSPRDRGVEQYF,TGTGCCAGCAGCCCGCGGGACAGGGGTGTTGAGCAGTACTTC
many,TRBD1,TRBJ2-1,TRBV3-1,CASSPRTGKSYNEQFF,TGTGCCAGCAGCCCCCGGACAGGGAAGTCCTACAATGAGCAGTTCTTC
few,TRBD1,TRBJ1-1,TRBV20-1,CSARAPTGEATEAFF,TGCAGTGCTAGAGCCCCAACAGGGGAAGCTACTGAAGCTTTCTTT
few,TRBD2,TRBJ2-1,TRBV18,CASSPPSGSSRNNEQFF,TGTGCCAGCTCACCGCCTAGCGGGAGCTCCCGTAACAATGAGCAGTTCTTC
-,-,TRBJ2-3,TRBV20-1,CSSLEGREEDTQYF,TGCAGTAGCCTTGAGGGGCGGGAAGAGGATACGCAGTATTTT
many,-,TRBJ2-2,TRBV11-2,CASSRLDTGELFF,TGTGCCAGCAGTCGACTAGACACCGGGGAGCTGTTTTTT
-,TRBD1,TRBJ2-7,TRBV5-1,CASSFGQAGEQYF,TGCGCCAGCAGCTTTGGACAGGCGGGCGAGCAGTACTTC
many,-,TRBJ1-2,TRBV6-5,CASRTRANYGYTF,TGTGCCAGTCGGACACGAGCTAACTATGGCTACACCTTC
many,-,TRBJ2-3,TRBV5-1,CASSWSKRSTDTQYF,TGCGCCAGCAGCTGGTCCAAGAGGAGCACAGATACGCAGTATTTT
-,-,TRBJ2-3,TRBV20-1,CSARDDREADTQYF,TGCAGTGCTAGAGATGATAGGGAAGCAGATACGCAGTATTTT
many,TRBD2,TRBJ2-5,TRBV10-3,CAVYSGGETQYF,TGTGCCGTCTATTCGGGAGGAGAGACCCAGTACTTC
few,-,TRBJ2-7,TRBV4-3,CASSQDTQTYYEQYF,TGCGCCAGCAGCCAAGATACACAGACTTACTACGAGCAGTACTTC
-,TRBD1,TRBJ1-4,TRBV10-3,CAISERGGGEKLFF,TGTGCCATCAGTGAGCGAGGGGGCGGTGAAAAACTGTTTTTT
few,-,TRBJ1-2,TRBV20-1,CSARYRQGLYTF,TGCAGTGCTAGATACCGGCAGGGGCTCTACACCTTC
-,-,TRBJ1-2,TRBV30,CAWSAKTANYGYTF,TGTGCCTGGAGTGCCAAGACAGCTAACTATGGCTACACCTTC
-,TRBD1,TRBJ2-2,TRBV29-1,CSDGQGRRTGELFF,TGCAGCGATGGACAGGGGAGAAGAACCGGGGAGCTGTTTTTT
few,TRBD1,TRBJ2-7,TRBV29-1,CSVAQGISLYEQYF,TGCAGCGTGGCACAGGGGATTTCCCTCTACGAGCAGTACTTC
few,TRBD1,TRBJ2-1,TRBV7-2,CASSRTGANNEQFF,TGTGCCAGCAGTAGGACAGGGGCGAACAATGAGCAGTTCTTC
few,-,TRBJ1-1,TRBV29-1,CSVEGRVNTEAFF,TGCAGCGTTGAAGGCAGGGTAAACACTGAAGCTTTCTTT
-,-,TRBJ2-1,TRBV5-1,CASSLNGDLYNEQFF,TGCGCCAGCAGCTTGAACGGGGACCTATACAATGAGCAGTTCTTC
few,TRBD1,TRBJ1-3,TRBV5-1,CASSLTGVRNTIYF,TGCGCCAGCAGCTTGACAGGGGTGCGAAACACCATATATTTT
few,-,TRBJ2-3,TRBV7-9,CASTTGGGITDTQYF,TGTGCCAGCACCACGGGCGGAGGGATCACAGATACGCAGTATTTT
-,-,TRBJ1-1,TRBV14,CASSQFQGNTEAFF,TGTGCCAGCAGCCAATTCCAGGGGAACACTGAAGCTTTCTTT
many,-,TRBJ2-2,TRBV7-2,CASSLGGATNTGELFF,TGTGCCAGCAGCTTAGGGGGGGCAACGAACACCGGGGAGCTGTTTTTT
-,-,TRBJ2-5,TRBV20-1,CSAPRPASQETAQYF,TGCAGTGCTCCCCGCCCCGCTTCCCAAGAGACGGCCCAGTACTTC
-,-,TRBJ2-1,TRBV6-1,CASRKTGGNEQFF,TGTGCCAGCAGAAAGACCGGGGGTAATGAGCAGTTCTTC
few,TRBD2,TRBJ2-1,TRBV12-3/TRBV12-4,CASSALAGGYNEQFF,TGTGCCAGCAGCGCTCTAGCGGGGGGATACAATGAGCAGTTCTTC
-,TRBD1,TRBJ2-7,TRBV7-9,CASSSPGTGSYEQYF,TGTGCCAGCAGCTCCCCCGGGACAGGGTCCTACGAGCAGTACTTC
few,-,TRBJ2-5,TRBV20-1,CSVASTQETQYF,TGCAGTGTGGCTTCTACACAAGAGACCCAGTACTTC
few,-,TRBJ2-1,TRBV5-1,CASSRLEAYNEQFF,TGCGCCAGCAGCCGACTAGAAGCCTACAATGAGCAGTTCTTC
-,-,TRBJ1-2,TRBV29-1,CSVDDGSNYGYTF,TGCAGCGTTGATGATGGCAGTAACTATGGCTACACCTTC
many,-,TRBJ2-6,TRBV5-6,CASSGSGTPASGANVLTF,TGTGCCAGCAGCGGATCCGGGACACCGGCCTCTGGGGCCAACGTCCTGACTTTC
-,TRBD1,TRBJ1-5,TRBV30,CAWSIQGGHKHF,TGTGCCTGGAGCATCCAGGGGGGCCATAAACATTTT
-,-,TRBJ1-1,TRBV3-1,CSSSQEKILGNTEAFF,TGTTCCAGCAGCCAAGAAAAGATTCTTGGGAACACTGAAGCTTTCTTT
many,-,TRBJ2-1,TRBV6-5,CASSYSFPESSYNEQFF,TGTGCCAGCAGTTACTCGTTCCCAGAGAGCTCCTACAATGAGCAGTTCTTC
-,-,TRBJ1-1,TRBV5-1,CASSPETVTEAFF,TGCGCCAGCAGCCCGGAGACAGTCACTGAAGCTTTCTTT
few,-,TRBJ2-7,TRBV6-5,CASSYFNRVTGSYEQYF,TGTGCCAGCAGTTACTTTAACAGGGTAACAGGCTCCTACGAGCAGTACTTC
-,-,TRBJ2-2,TRBV7-2,CASRADGYTGELFF,TGTGCCAGCAGAGCGGACGGATACACCGGGGAGCTGTTTTTT
-,-,TRBJ2-1,TRBV7-8,CASSLRQMGNEQFF,TGTGCCAGCAGCTTAAGGCAGATGGGTAATGAGCAGTTCTTC
-,-,TRBJ1-3,TRBV2,CASNNVLTAGNTIYF,TGTGCCAGCAACAACGTTCTGACAGCGGGAAACACCATATATTTT